These T cell receptor beta chains were read from a single sample in a study of blood T cell repertoires in COVID-19. Profiling relied on immunoSEQ multiplex PCR, and the TCRdb table lists in-frame clones only, not all of them. Among 300,000 to 450,000 clones, more than 70% were seen once, and the ten largest hold around 3%. The sequenced material came from peripheral blood. The source of these receptors is a woman in her 30s with COVID-19, enrolled during active disease. CDR3s leave out the opening cysteine and the closing phenylalanine or tryptophan. Fields, in order: V gene, J gene, CDR3 protein.

TRBV6-2/TRBV6-3,TRBJ1-5,ASSRYSSNQPQH
TRBV12-3/TRBV12-4,TRBJ1-6,ASRGRGFGPLH
TRBV18,TRBJ1-2,ASSPNPDLDRSYGYT
TRBV4-1,TRBJ1-5,ASSQAPTGMKDDQPQH
TRBV7-5,TRBJ1-5,ARSFKGGRIDQPQH
TRBV6-5,TRBJ1-1,ASKAIRGTEAF
TRBV25-1,TRBJ2-5,ASSEFGGRGETQY
TRBV9,TRBJ2-1,ASSVGLAGGRFNEQF
TRBV12-3/TRBV12-4,TRBJ2-3,ASSRDRRDTQY
TRBV9,TRBJ2-7,ASSPIDRPYEQY
TRBV4-3,TRBJ2-1,ASSGLGRNNEQF
TRBV4-3,TRBJ2-1,ASSLVGRAAYNEQF
TRBV7-2,TRBJ2-2,ASSRDYRTGELF
TRBV18,TRBJ1-2,ASSSAGTGDHGYT
TRBV11-2,TRBJ1-2,ASSLVQGADGYT
TRBV5-1,TRBJ2-2,ASSLLQGSTGELF
TRBV6-2/TRBV6-3,TRBJ1-5,ASSLTGSSNQPQH
TRBV29-1,TRBJ2-1,SVLRTPLHINEQF
TRBV21-1,TRBJ2-1,ASSINPSSYNEQF
TRBV30,TRBJ1-2,AWSVRGYYGYT
TRBV11-2,TRBJ2-3,ASSLDHVSGEGTQY
TRBV3-1/TRBV3-2,TRBJ2-5,ASSQAFETQY
TRBV5-1,TRBJ2-3,ASIGGGAPDTQY
TRBV5-6,TRBJ1-2,ASSPGGGQGSHGHGYT
TRBV28,TRBJ1-2,ASSKDRGYGYT
TRBV28,TRBJ1-4,ASSLRSWSSFNEKLF
TRBV3-1/TRBV3-2,TRBJ1-3,ASSQDLTGNTIY
TRBV11-3,TRBJ1-2,ASSLDGTVLNYGYT
TRBV2,TRBJ1-3,ASRRLGQESGNTIY
TRBV11-2,TRBJ2-5,ASSVPPPIQGGVETQY
TRBV4-3,TRBJ2-2,ASSQQIQGRGELF
TRBV4-1,TRBJ2-1,ASSPRTGSSYNEQF
TRBV7-9,TRBJ2-1,ASSPRTGGNEQF
TRBV11-3,TRBJ2-1,ASSLGRADEQF
TRBV12-5,TRBJ1-2,ASGLDRGDRANYGYT
TRBV5-5,TRBJ1-3,ASSLERGRTGNTIY
TRBV20-1,TRBJ1-4,SASMPGVNEKLF
TRBV7-9,TRBJ1-1,ASSLVGTGGTEAF